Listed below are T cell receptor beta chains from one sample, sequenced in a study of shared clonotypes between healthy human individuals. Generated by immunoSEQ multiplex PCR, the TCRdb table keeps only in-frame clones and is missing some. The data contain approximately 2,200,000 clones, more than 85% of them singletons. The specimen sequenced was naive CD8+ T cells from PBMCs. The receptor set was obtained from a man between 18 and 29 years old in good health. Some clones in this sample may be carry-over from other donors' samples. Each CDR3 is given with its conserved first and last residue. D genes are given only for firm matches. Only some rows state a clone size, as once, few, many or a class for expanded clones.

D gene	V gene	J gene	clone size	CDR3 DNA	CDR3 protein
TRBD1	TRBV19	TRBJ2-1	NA	TGTGCCAGTAGTATCGGACAGGGCTACAATGAGCAGTTCTTC	CASSIGQGYNEQFF
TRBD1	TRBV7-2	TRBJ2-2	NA	TGTGCCAGCAGCACTTTATCAGGGGGAACCGGGGAGCTGTTTTTT	CASSTLSGGTGELFF
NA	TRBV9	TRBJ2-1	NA	TGTGCCAGCAGCACCTCAGGGGCGGATGAGCAGTTCTTC	CASSTSGADEQFF
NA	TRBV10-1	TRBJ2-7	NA	TGCGCCAGCAGTGAGTCGAACGGGGCCGAGCAGTACTTC	CASSESNGAEQYF
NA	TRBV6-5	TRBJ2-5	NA	TGTGCCAGCAGCGCTAGCGCGCAAGAGACCCAGTACTTC	CASSASAQETQYF
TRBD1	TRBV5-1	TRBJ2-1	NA	TGCGCCAGCAGCTTGAGCCAGGGGGCCTACAATGAGCAGTTCTTC	CASSLSQGAYNEQFF
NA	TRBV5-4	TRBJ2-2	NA	TGTGCCAGCAGCCACTTAGATGACCCCACCGGGGAGCTGTTTTTT	CASSHLDDPTGELFF
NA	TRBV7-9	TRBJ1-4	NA	TGTGCCAGCAGCCAACAGCGGGATGAAAAACTGTTTTTT	CASSQQRDEKLFF
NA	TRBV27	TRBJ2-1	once	TGTGCCAGCAGTCCCCCCAGCCGACGGGAGCAGTTCTTC	CASSPPSRREQFF
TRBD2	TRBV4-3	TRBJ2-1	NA	TGCGCCAGCAGCCCTTTAAGCGGGAGCACCTACAATGAGCAGTTCTTC	CASSPLSGSTYNEQFF
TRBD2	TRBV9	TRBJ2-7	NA	TGTGCCAGCAGCGTTTCGGCTAGCGGTACCTACGAGCAGTACTTC	CASSVSASGTYEQYF
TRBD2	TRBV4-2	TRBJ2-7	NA	TGTGCCAGCAGCCAAGATCCGGGAGGAGCCCTGGTGGAGCAGTACTTC	CASSQDPGGALVEQYF
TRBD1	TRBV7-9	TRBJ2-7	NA	TGTGCCAGCAGCTCTAGGGACAGGGAGGTCGAGCAGTACTTC	CASSSRDREVEQYF
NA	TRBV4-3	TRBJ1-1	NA	TGCGCCAGCAGCCAATGGACAGTCATGAACACTGAAGCTTTCTTT	CASSQWTVMNTEAFF
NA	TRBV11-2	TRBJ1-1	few	TGTGCCAGCAGCGTCAGGGGAGTAGGCACTGAAGCTTTCTTT	CASSVRGVGTEAFF
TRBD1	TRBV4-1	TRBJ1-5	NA	TGCGCCAGCAGCCAGGCTCGAAGGGACAGAAGTAGCAATCAGCCCCAGCATTTT	CASSQARRDRSSNQPQHF
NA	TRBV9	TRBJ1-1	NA	TGTGCCAGCAGCCCCCGGACGGTGAACACTGAAGCTTTCTTT	CASSPRTVNTEAFF
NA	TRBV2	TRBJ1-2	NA	TGTGCCAGCAGTGGCGGCAGCCGACACTATGGCTACACCTTC	CASSGGSRHYGYTF
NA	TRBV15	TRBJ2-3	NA	TGTGCCACCAGCAGAGCTTTCACAGATACGCAGTATTTT	CATSRAFTDTQYF
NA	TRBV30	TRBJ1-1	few	TGTGCCAGCGACAGAACGCCTATGAACACTGAAGCTTTCTTT	CASDRTPMNTEAFF
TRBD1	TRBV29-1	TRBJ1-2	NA	TGCAGCGTTGATAAGGGACAGGGTATTTATGGCTACACCTTC	CSVDKGQGIYGYTF
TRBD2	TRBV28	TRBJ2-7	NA	TGTGCCAGCAGACACCGCGGGGGGTACGAGCAGTACTTC	CASRHRGGYEQYF
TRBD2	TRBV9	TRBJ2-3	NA	TGTGCCAGCAGCGTTCCATTTGCGGGAGGCGCAGATACGCAGTATTTT	CASSVPFAGGADTQYF
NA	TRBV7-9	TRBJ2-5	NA	TGTGCCAGCAGCTTAGACGGGGACCAAGAGACCCAGTACTTC	CASSLDGDQETQYF
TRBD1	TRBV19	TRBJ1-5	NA	TGTGCCAGTCTCGACGTTAACAGGGGAGAGAGCAATCAGCCCCAGCATTTT	CASLDVNRGESNQPQHF
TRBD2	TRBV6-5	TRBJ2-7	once	TGTGCCAGCAGCAAACTAGCGGGAGGATACGAGCAGTACTTC	CASSKLAGGYEQYF
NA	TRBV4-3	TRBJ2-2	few	TGCGCCAGCAGCCAAGTCGTTGAACACCCCGGGGAGCTGTTTTTT	CASSQVVEHPGELFF
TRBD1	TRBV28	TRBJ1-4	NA	TGTGCCAGCAGTTCTGACAGGGAAGATGCAACTAATGAAAAACTGTTTTTT	CASSSDREDATNEKLFF
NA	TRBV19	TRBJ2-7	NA	TGTGCCAGTAGTACCCCTTGGCTTTCCTACGAGCAGTACTTC	CASSTPWLSYEQYF
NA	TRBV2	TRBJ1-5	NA	TGTGCCAGCAGTGAAGCAGGGATCCTAAGCAATCAGCCCCAGCATTTT	CASSEAGILSNQPQHF
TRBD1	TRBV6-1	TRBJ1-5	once	TGTGCCAGCAGTGAAGTTATAGGGGGCTTTCAGCCCCAGCATTTT	CASSEVIGGFQPQHF
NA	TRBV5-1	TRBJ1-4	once	TGCGCCAGCAGCCCCGACAAATTCGGGGAAAAACTGTTTTTT	CASSPDKFGEKLFF
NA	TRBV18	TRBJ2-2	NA	TGTGCCAGCCCTGACAGTCCCGGGGAGCTGTTTTTT	CASPDSPGELFF
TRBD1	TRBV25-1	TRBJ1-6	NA	TGTGCCAGCGGAACAGGGGGCCCCCTTTCACCCCTCCACTTT	CASGTGGPLSPLHF
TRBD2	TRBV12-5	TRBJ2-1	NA	TGTGCACTAACCCCGGGACTAGCGGGAGTGTTCTTTACTAATGAGCAGTTCTTC	CALTPGLAGVFFTNEQFF
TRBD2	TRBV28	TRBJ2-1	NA	TGTGCCAGCAGTTCGGCAGGGGGACTAGCGGGAGGGCAGGCGGGTAATGAGCAGTTCTTC	CASSSAGGLAGGQAGNEQFF
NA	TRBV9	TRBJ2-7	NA	TGTGCCAGCAGCGTAGGGGCCAGGGACTACGAGCAGTACTTC	CASSVGARDYEQYF
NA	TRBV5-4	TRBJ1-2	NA	TGTGCCAGCAGCCCCCTGGGAGAATTCCGGTACACCTTC	CASSPLGEFRYTF
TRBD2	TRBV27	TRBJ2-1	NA	TGTGCCAGCGGACTAGCGGGAGGGGCCGGCTACAATGAGCAGTTCTTC	CASGLAGGAGYNEQFF
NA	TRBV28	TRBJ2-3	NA	TGTGCCAGCAGTTTAAGGGGTAGCACAGATACGCAGTATTTT	CASSLRGSTDTQYF
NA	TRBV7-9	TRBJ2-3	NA	TGTGCCAGCAGCTTAGGGGGAGGTACGCAGTATTTT	CASSLGGGTQYF
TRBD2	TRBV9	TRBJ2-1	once	TGTGCCAGCAGCGTAAGCGGGAGTTTAGGAAATGAGCAGTTCTTC	CASSVSGSLGNEQFF
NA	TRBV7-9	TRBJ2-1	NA	TGTGCCAGCAGCCTCCCAAGGGGGATATCGGACTCCTACAATGAGCAGTTCTTC	CASSLPRGISDSYNEQFF
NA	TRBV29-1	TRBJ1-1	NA	TGCAGCGCCGACCCTCCACAGGACCCCAGGAACACTGAAGCTTTCTTT	CSADPPQDPRNTEAFF
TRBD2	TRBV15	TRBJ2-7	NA	TGTGCCACCAGCAGAGATCTAGCGGTAAGCTACGAGCAGTACTTC	CATSRDLAVSYEQYF
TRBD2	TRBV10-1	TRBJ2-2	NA	TGCGCCAGCAGCCCCACTAGCGGGAACCCGGGGGGCGGGGAGCTGTTTTTT	CASSPTSGNPGGGELFF
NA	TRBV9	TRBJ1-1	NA	TGTGCCAGCAGCGTAAGCAGGGATAACACTGAAGCTTTCTTT	CASSVSRDNTEAFF
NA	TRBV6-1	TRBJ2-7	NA	TGTGCCAGCAAAGTAGATCGCGAGCAGTACTTC	CASKVDREQYF
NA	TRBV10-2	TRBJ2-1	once	TGCGCCAGCAGTGAGATGGGTTCGAGCGGCCGCTACAATGAGCAGTTCTTC	CASSEMGSSGRYNEQFF
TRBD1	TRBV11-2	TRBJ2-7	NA	TGTGCCAGCAGGTCCCGGGACAGGGACTACGAGCAGTACTTC	CASRSRDRDYEQYF
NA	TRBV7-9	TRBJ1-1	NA	TGTGCCAGCAGCTTGGTCTTACAGAACACTGAAGCTTTCTTT	CASSLVLQNTEAFF
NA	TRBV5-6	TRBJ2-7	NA	TGTGCCAGCAGCTTGCGGAGGGCCTACGAGCAGTACTTC	CASSLRRAYEQYF
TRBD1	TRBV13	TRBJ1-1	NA	TGTGCCAGCAGCCCCAGGGGGCGGTATACTGAAGCTTTCTTT	CASSPRGRYTEAFF
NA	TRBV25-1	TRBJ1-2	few	TGTGCCAGCGGCGGGACGGATTATGGCTACACCTTC	CASGGTDYGYTF
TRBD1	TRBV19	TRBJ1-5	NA	TGTGCCAGTAGTACGACAGGGAATCAGCCCCAGCATTTT	CASSTTGNQPQHF